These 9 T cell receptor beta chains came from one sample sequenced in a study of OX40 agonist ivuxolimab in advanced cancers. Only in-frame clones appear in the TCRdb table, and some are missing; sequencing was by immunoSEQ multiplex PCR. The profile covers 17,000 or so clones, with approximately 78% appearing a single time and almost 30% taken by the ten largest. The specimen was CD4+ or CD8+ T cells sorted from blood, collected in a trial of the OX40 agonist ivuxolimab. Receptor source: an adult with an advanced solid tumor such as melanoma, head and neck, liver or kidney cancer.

CDR3 nucleotides: TGTGCCAGCAGTTACACCCAGGGTGGGAATGAGCAGTTCTTC. Residues: CASSYTQGGNEQFF. This chain connects TRBV6-5 to TRBJ2-1, with D tentatively TRBD1 (5 bases). CDR1 is MNHEY and CDR2 is SVGAGI in the germline V gene. CDR3 length: 14 amino acids. The ends were cut back, 2 bases at V and 7 bases at J, with 12 bases in the middle.

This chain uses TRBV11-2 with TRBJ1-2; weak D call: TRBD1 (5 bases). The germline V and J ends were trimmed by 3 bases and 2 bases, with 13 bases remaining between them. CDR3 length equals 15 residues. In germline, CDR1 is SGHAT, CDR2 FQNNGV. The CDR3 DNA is TGTGCCAGCAGCTTGGGACCAGGAAAAAACTATGGCTACACCTTC. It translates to CASSLGPGKNYGYTF.

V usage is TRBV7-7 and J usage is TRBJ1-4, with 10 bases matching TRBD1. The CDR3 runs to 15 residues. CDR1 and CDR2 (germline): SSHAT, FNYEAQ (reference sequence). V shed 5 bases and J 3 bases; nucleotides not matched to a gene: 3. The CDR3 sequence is CASSMTGGPNEKLFF. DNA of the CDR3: TGTGCCAGCAGCATGACAGGGGGCCCTAATGAAAAACTGTTTTTT.

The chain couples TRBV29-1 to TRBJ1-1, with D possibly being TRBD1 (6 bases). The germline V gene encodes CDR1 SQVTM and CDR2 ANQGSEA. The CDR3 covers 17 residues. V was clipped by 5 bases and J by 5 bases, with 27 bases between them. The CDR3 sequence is CSVPRPIPQGRGTEAFF. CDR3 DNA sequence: TGCAGCGTTCCGCGCCCCATACCACAGGGACGGGGTACTGAAGCTTTCTTT. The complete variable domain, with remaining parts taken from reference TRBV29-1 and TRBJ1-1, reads SAVISQKPSRDICQRGTSLTIQCQVDSQVTMMFWYRQQPGQSLTLIATANQGSEATYESGFVIDKFPISRPNLTFSTLTVSNMSPEDSSIYLCSVPRPIPQGRGTEAFFGQGTRLTVV.

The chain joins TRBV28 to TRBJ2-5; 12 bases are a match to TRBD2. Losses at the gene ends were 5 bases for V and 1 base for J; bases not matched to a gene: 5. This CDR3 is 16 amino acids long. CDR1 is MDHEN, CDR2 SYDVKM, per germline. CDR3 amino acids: CASSEGLAGLQETQYF. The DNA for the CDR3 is TGTGCCAGCAGTGAAGGACTAGCGGGGCTCCAAGAGACCCAGTACTTC. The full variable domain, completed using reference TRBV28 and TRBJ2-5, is DVKVTQSSRYLVKRTGEKVFLECVQDMDHENMFWYRQDPGLGLRLIYFSYDVKMKEKGDIPEGYSVSREKKERFSLILESASTNQTSMYLCASSEGLAGLQETQYFGPGTRLLVL.

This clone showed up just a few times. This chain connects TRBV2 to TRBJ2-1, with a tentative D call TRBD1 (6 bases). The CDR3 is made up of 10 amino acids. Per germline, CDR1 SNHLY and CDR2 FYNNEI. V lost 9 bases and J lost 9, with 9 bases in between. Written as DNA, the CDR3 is TGTGCCAGGGGGGCGTCTGAGCAGTTCTTC. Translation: CARGASEQFF.

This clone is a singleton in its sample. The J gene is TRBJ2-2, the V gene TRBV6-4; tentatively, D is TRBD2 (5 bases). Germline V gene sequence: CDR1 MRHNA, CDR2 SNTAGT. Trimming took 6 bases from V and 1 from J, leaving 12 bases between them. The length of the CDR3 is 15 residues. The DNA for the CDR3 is TGTGCCAGCAGCCCCGGACTGGGGAACACCGGGGAGCTGTTTTTT. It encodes CASSPGLGNTGELFF.

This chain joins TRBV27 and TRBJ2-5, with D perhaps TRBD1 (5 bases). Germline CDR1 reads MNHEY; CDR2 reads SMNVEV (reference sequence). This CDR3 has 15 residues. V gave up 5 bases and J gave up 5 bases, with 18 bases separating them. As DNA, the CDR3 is TGTGCCAGCAGTCCAGACAGCCAAGTAGGGGAGACCCAGTACTTC. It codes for CASSPDSQVGETQYF.

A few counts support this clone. The CDR3 sequence is CASSFSSADEQYF. DNA of the CDR3: TGTGCCAGCAGTTTCTCCAGTGCGGACGAGCAGTACTTC. The chain has TRBV25-1 and TRBJ2-7; D gene uncertain. The V end was cut by 5 bases, the J end by 5 bases, with 13 bases between. Per germline, CDR1 MGHDK and CDR2 SYGVNS. CDR3 size: 13 residues.